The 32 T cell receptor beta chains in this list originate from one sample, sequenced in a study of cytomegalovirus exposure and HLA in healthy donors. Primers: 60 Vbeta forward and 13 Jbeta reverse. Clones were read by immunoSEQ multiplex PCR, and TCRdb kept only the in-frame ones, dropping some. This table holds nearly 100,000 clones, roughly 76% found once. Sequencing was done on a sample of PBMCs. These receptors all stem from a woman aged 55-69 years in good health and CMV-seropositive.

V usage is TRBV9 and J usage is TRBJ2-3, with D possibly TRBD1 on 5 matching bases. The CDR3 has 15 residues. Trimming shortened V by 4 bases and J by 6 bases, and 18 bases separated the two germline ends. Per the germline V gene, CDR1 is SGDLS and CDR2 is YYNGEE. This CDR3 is CASSSLGGASDTQYF. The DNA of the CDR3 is TGTGCCAGCAGCTCCCTGGGTGGGGCTTCCGATACGCAGTATTTT. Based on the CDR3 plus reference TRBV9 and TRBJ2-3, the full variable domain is DSGVTQTPKHLITATGQRVTLRCSPRSGDLSVYWYQQSLDQGLQFLIQYYNGEERAKGNILERFSAQQFPDLHSELNLSSLELGDSALYFCASSSLGGASDTQYFGPGTRLTVL.

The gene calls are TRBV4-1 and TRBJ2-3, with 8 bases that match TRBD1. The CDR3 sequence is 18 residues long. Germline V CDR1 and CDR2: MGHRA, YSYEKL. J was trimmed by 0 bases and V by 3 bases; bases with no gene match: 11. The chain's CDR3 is CASSHGLYRGSSTDTQYF. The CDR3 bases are TGCGCCAGCAGCCACGGCCTTTACAGGGGGAGTAGCACAGATACGCAGTATTTT.

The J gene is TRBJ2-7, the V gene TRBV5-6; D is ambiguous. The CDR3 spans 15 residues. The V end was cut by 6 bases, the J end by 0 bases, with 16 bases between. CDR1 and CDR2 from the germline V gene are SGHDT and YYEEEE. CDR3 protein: CASTIFTSDSYEQYF. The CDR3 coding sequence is TGTGCCAGCACCATTTTCACTTCTGACTCCTACGAGCAGTACTTC.

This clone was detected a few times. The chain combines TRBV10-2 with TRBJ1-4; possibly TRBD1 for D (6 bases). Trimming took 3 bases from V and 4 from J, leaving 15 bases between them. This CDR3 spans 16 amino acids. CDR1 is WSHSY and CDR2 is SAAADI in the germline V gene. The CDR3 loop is CASSESADSYNEKLFF. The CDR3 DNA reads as TGCGCCAGCAGTGAATCAGCGGACAGCTATAATGAAAAACTGTTTTTT.

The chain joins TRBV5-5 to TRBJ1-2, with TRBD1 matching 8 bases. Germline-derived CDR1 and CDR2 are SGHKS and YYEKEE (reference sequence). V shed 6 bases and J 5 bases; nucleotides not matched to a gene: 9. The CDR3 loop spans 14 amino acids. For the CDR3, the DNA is TGTGCCAGCATCAGAGACAGGGGACCGTATGGCTACACCTTC. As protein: CASIRDRGPYGYTF.

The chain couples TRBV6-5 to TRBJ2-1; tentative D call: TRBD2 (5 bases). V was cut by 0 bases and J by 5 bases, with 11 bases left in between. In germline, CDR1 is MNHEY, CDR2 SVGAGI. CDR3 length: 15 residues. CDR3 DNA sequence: TGTGCCAGCAGTTACTCCGCGGGCGGTCACAATGAGCAGTTCTTC. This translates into CASSYSAGGHNEQFF.

CDR3 in amino acids: CASSTLAGAPYEQYF. DNA of the CDR3: TGTGCCAGTAGTACGCTAGCGGGAGCCCCCTACGAGCAGTACTTC. The chain carries TRBV19 and TRBJ2-7; 10 bases align to TRBD2. CDR1 and CDR2 from the germline V gene are LNHDA and SQIVND (reference sequence). The CDR3 totals 15 residues. V dropped 4 bases and J dropped 2; count of bases not matched to a gene: 5. The entire variable domain, with the rest obtained from reference TRBV19 and TRBJ2-7, is as follows: DGGITQSPKYLFRKEGQNVTLSCEQNLNHDAMYWYRQDPGQGLRLIYYSQIVNDFQKGDIAEGYSVSREKKESFPLTVTSAQKNPTAFYLCASSTLAGAPYEQYFGPGTRLTVT.

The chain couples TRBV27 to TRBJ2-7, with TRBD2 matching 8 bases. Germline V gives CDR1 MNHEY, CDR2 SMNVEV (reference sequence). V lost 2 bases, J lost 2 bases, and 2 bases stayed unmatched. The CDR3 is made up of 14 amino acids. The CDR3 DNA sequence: TGTGCCAGCAGTTTAAGGACTAGCCCCTACGAGCAGTACTTC. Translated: CASSLRTSPYEQYF.

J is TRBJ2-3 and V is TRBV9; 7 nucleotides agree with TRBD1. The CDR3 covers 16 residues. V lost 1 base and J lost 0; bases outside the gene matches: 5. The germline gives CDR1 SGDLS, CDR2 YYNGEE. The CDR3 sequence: CASSVTTGSSTDTQYF. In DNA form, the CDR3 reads TGTGCCAGCAGCGTAACGACAGGGAGTAGCACAGATACGCAGTATTTT.

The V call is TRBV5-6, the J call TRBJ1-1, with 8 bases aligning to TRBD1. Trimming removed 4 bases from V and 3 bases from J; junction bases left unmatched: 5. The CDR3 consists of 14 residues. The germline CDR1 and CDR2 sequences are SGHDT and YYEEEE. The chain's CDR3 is CASSQGAADTEAFF. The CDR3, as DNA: TGTGCCAGCAGCCAGGGGGCTGCGGACACTGAAGCTTTCTTT.

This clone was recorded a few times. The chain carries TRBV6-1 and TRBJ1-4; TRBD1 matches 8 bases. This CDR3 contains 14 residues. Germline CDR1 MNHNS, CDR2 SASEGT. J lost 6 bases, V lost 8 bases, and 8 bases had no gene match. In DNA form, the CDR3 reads TGTGCCAGCCGCTGGACAGGGAGGGATGAAAAACTGTTTTTT. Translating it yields CASRWTGRDEKLFF.

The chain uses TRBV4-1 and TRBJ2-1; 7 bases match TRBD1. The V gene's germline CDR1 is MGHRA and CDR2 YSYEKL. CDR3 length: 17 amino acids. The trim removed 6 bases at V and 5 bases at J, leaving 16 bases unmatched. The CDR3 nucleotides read TGCGCCAGCAGTCACTTAAGGGGGCGTCCTGTACACAATGAGCAGTTCTTC. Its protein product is CASSHLRGRPVHNEQFF.

The CDR3 sequence is CASSSTGYPLRNTEAFF. CDR3 nucleotide sequence: TGTGCCAGCAGTTCGACAGGGTACCCCCTGAGGAACACTGAAGCTTTCTTT. This rearrangement joins TRBV27 to TRBJ1-1, with 7 positions matching TRBD1. The CDR3 contains 17 residues. Germline assignment: CDR1 MNHEY and CDR2 SMNVEV (reference sequence). J lost 1 base, V lost 4 bases, and 12 bases had no gene match.

In DNA, the CDR3 is TGTGCCACCAGCAGAGCGGCAGGGAACGGCAAAAACATTCAGTACTTC. Protein product: CATSRAAGNGKNIQYF. The V gene is TRBV15, the J gene TRBJ2-4, with D maybe TRBD1 (5 bases). The CDR3 spans 16 residues. V shed 1 base and J shed 3 bases, with 13 bases lying between them. The V gene's germline CDR1 is LNHNV and CDR2 YYDKDF (reference sequence).

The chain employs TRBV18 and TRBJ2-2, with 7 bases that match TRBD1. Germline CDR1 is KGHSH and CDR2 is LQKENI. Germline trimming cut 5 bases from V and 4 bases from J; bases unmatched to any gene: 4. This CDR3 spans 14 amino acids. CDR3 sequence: CASSKGQLTGELFF. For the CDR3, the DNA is TGTGCCAGCTCAAAGGGACAGCTCACCGGGGAGCTGTTTTTT. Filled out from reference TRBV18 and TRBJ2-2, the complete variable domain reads NAGVMQNPRHLVRRRGQEARLRCSPMKGHSHVYWYRQLPEEGLKFMVYLQKENIIDESGMPKERFSAEFPKEGPSILRIQQVVRGDSAAYFCASSKGQLTGELFFGEGSRLTVL.

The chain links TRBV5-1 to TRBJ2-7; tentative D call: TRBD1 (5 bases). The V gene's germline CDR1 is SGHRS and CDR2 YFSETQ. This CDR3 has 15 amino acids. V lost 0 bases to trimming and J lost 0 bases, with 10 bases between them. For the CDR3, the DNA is TGCGCCAGCAGCTTGGAAGGACACCTCTCCTACGAGCAGTACTTC. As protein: CASSLEGHLSYEQYF.

CDR3 in DNA: TGTGCCAGCAGCTTGCGAGGGAGTGAAAAACTGTTTTTT. Protein: CASSLRGSEKLFF. This chain uses TRBV5-6 with TRBJ1-4; D remains unclear. CDR1 and CDR2 from the germline V gene are SGHDT and YYEEEE. This CDR3 contains 13 residues. V dropped 1 base and J dropped 7 bases, with 8 bases sitting between them.

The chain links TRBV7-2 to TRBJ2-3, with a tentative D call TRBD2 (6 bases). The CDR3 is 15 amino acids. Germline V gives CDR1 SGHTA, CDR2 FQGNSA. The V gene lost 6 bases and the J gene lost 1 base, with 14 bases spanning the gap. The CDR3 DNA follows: TGTGCCAGCAGTCCGTCGCGGGGTGGCACAGATACGCAGTATTTT. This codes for CASSPSRGGTDTQYF.

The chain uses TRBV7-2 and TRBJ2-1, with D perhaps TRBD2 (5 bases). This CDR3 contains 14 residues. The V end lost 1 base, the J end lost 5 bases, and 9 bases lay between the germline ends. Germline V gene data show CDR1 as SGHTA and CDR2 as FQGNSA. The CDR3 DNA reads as TGTGCCAGCAGCTTAGGAGCGGCTAACAATGAGCAGTTCTTC. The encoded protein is CASSLGAANNEQFF.

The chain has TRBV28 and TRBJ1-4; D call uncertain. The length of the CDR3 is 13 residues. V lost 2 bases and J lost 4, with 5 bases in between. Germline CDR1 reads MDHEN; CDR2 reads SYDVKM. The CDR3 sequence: CASSLQDNEKLFF. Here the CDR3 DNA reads TGTGCCAGCAGTTTACAGGATAATGAAAAACTGTTTTTT.

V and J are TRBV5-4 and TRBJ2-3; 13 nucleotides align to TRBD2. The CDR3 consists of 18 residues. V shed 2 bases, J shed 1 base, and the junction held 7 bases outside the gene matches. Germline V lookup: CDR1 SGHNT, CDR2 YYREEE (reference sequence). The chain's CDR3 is CASSLGRTSGGRTDTQYF. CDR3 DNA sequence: TGTGCCAGCAGCTTAGGTAGGACTAGCGGGGGCCGCACAGATACGCAGTATTTT.

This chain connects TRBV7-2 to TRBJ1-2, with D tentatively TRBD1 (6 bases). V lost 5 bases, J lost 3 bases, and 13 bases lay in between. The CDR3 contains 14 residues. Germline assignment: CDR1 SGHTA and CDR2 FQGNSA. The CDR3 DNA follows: TGTGCCAGCAGCCTTATCAGGGGTTACTATGGCTACACCTTC. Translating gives CASSLIRGYYGYTF.

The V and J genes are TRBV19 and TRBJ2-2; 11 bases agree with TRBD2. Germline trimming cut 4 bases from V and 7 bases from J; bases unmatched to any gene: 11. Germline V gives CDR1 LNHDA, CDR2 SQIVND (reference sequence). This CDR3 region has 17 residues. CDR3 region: CASSTVAGGPSDGELFF. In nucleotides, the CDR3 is TGTGCCAGTAGTACCGTAGCGGGAGGGCCTTCCGACGGGGAGCTGTTTTTT. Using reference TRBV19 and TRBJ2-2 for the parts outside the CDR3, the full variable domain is DGGITQSPKYLFRKEGQNVTLSCEQNLNHDAMYWYRQDPGQGLRLIYYSQIVNDFQKGDIAEGYSVSREKKESFPLTVTSAQKNPTAFYLCASSTVAGGPSDGELFFGEGSRLTVL.

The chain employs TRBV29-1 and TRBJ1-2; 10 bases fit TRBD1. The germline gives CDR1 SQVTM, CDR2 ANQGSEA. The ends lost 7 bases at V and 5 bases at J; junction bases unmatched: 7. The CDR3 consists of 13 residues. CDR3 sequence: CSAGGTGAYGYTF. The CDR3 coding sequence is TGCAGCGCCGGTGGGACAGGGGCATATGGCTACACCTTC.

This chain's CDR3 is CASSLTRGGTTEAFF. The CDR3 DNA follows: TGTGCCAGCAGCCTTACTAGGGGGGGGACCACTGAAGCTTTCTTT. The rearrangement uses TRBV7-6 and TRBJ1-1; D may be TRBD1 (6 bases). This CDR3 region has 15 residues. Trimming took off 5 bases at V and 4 bases at J, with 17 bases between the two ends. From germline, CDR1 is SGHVS and CDR2 FNYEAQ.

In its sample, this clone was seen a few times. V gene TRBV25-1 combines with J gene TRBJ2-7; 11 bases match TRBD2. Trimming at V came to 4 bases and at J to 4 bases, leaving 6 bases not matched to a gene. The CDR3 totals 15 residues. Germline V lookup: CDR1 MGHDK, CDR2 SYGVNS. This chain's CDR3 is CASSGYASGRYEQYF. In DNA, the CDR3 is TGTGCCAGCAGTGGTTACGCTAGCGGGAGGTACGAGCAGTACTTC.

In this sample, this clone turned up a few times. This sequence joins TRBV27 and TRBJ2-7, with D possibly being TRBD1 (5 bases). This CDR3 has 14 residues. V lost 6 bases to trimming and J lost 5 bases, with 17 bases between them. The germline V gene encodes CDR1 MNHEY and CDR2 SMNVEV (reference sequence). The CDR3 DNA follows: TGTGCCAGCAGGAAACTTCAGGGAACCCACGAGCAGTACTTC. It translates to CASRKLQGTHEQYF.

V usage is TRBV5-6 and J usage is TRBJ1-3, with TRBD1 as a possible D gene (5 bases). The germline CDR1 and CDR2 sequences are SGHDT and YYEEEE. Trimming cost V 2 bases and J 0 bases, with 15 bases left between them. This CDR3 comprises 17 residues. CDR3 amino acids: CASSFRDSLSSGNTIYF. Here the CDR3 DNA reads TGTGCCAGCAGCTTCCGGGACTCACTCTCCTCTGGAAACACCATATATTTT. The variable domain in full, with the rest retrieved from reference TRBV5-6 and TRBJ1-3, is DAGVTQSPTHLIKTRGQQVTLRCSPKSGHDTVSWYQQALGQGPQFIFQYYEEEERQRGNFPDRFSGHQFPNYSSELNVNALLLGDSALYLCASSFRDSLSSGNTIYFGEGSWLTVV.

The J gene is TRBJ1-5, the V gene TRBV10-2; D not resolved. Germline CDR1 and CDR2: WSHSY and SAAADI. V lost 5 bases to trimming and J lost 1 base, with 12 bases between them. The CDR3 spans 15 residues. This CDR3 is CASSRLPRSNQPQHF. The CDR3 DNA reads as TGCGCCAGCAGTCGTCTCCCGAGGAGCAATCAGCCCCAGCATTTT.

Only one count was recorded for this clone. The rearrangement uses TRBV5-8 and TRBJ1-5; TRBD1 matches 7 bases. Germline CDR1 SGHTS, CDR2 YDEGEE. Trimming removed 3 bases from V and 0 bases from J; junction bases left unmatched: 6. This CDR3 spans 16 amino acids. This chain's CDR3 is CASSSRTGLSNQPQHF. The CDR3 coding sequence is TGTGCCAGCAGCTCGAGGACAGGTCTTAGCAATCAGCCCCAGCATTTT.

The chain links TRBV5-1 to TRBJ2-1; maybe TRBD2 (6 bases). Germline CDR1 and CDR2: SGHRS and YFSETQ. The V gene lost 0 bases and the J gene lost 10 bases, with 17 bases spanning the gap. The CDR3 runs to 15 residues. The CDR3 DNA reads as TGCGCCAGCAGCTTGGACGACGGGAGTTCCGGGGAGCAGTTCTTC. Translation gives CASSLDDGSSGEQFF.

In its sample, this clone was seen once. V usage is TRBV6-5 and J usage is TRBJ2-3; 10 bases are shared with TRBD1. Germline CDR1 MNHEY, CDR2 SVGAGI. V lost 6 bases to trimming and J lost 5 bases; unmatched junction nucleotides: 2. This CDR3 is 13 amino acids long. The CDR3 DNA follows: TGTGCCAGCAGCCGGGACAGGGGAGATACGCAGTATTTT. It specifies CASSRDRGDTQYF.